The clone carrying this T cell receptor beta chain came up a few times. Antigen specificity is unknown. Per the germline V gene, CDR1 is DFQATT and CDR2 is SNEGSKA (reference sequence). There are 14 residues in the CDR3. Trimming left V 4 bases short and J 1 base short, with 13 bases between. The entry originates in a study of T cell repertoires in cytomegalovirus infection. Overall study: Public TCR beta signatures were indicative of both CMV infection and a matching HLA type.

Via MiXCR, TCRdb re-called the reads, giving one row per CDR3 protein. The sample lists about 310,000 distinct CDR3 sequences; around a sixth were seen once. Study-wide results and caveats: Of the TCR beta families, the public ones yielded a cumulative frequency that identified carriers of CMV plus the relevant HLA. HLA-C-restricted, CMV-specific TCR beta clonotypes were dominant ex vivo.

This chain links TRBV20-1 with TRBJ1-1; weak D call: TRBD1 (5 bases). The receptor was derived from a human donor in good health (CMV status not recorded). Some clones in this sample may be carry-over from other donors' samples. Material for sequencing was PBMCs. The CDR3 sequence is CSAIRGPSNTEAFF. Written as DNA, the CDR3 is TGCAGTGCTATACGGGGACCGTCGAACACTGAAGCTTTCTTT.